This is a list of T cell receptor beta chains from one sample in a study of control samples from healthy donors and cancer patients. Data came from immunoSEQ multiplex PCR; TCRdb stores just in-frame clones and leaves some out. The sample includes over 100,000 clones, 80% to 95% of them seen just once. The sample taken for sequencing was blood. Receptors originate from a man aged 35 to 55 in good health. Each CDR3 is given with its conserved first and last residue. D genes are given only for firm matches. Size is omitted from some rows. Given values are once, few, many or a class for expanded clones.

abundance	v_gene	d_gene	j_gene	CDR3aa	CDR3nt
.	TRBV6-5	.	TRBJ2-4	CASDMRGDIQYF	TGTGCCAGCGATATGCGTGGGGACATTCAGTACTTC
.	TRBV5-1	.	TRBJ1-6	CASSLTGNSPLHF	TGCGCCAGCAGCTTGACAGGAAATTCACCCCTCCACTTT
.	TRBV27	.	TRBJ1-1	CASSSVTGSGTEAFF	TGTGCCAGCAGTTCCGTCACGGGGTCGGGCACTGAAGCTTTCTTT
.	TRBV7-2	.	TRBJ2-3	CASSLVGLGKNTQYF	TGTGCCAGCAGCTTAGTGGGTTTAGGGAAAAATACGCAGTATTTT
.	TRBV5-1	.	TRBJ1-5	CASSLGGSDQPQHF	TGCGCCAGCAGCTTAGGCGGGTCAGATCAGCCCCAGCATTTT
once	TRBV3-1/TRBV3-2	.	TRBJ1-2	CASSQDPHDGYTF	TGTGCCAGCAGCCAAGATCCGCATGATGGCTACACCTTC
.	TRBV30	TRBD2	TRBJ2-3	CAWSVRGGADTQYF	TGTGCCTGGAGTGTCCGGGGGGGTGCAGATACGCAGTATTTT
.	TRBV15	.	TRBJ2-2	CATSSFGAITGELFF	TGTGCCACCAGCAGCTTCGGGGCGATCACCGGGGAGCTGTTTTTT
.	TRBV6-5	.	TRBJ1-1	CASSYSPTEAFF	TGTGCCAGCAGTTACTCCCCCACTGAAGCTTTCTTT
.	TRBV19	.	TRBJ1-5	CASSIGQTNQPQHF	TGTGCCAGTAGTATTGGGCAGACCAATCAGCCCCAGCATTTT
.	TRBV6-1	.	TRBJ1-5	CASSELQSSNQPQHF	TGTGCCAGCAGTGAATTACAGAGTAGCAATCAGCCCCAGCATTTT
.	TRBV29-1	TRBD1	TRBJ2-7	CSVGMGSDRAEQYF	TGCAGCGTTGGAATGGGGTCGGACAGGGCCGAGCAGTACTTC
.	TRBV5-4	TRBD2	TRBJ2-7	CASSFRSGGSYEQYF	TGTGCCAGCAGCTTCAGGAGCGGGGGTTCCTACGAGCAGTACTTC
.	TRBV30	.	TRBJ2-3	CAWSTTFTDTQYF	TGTGCCTGGAGTACGACATTCACAGATACGCAGTATTTT
.	TRBV12-3/TRBV12-4	.	TRBJ1-2	CASSFWTPYGYTF	TGTGCCAGCAGTTTTTGGACACCTTATGGCTACACCTTC
.	TRBV19	.	TRBJ1-3	CASNFDSSGNTIYF	TGTGCCAGTAACTTCGACAGCTCTGGAAACACCATATATTTT
.	TRBV6-5	.	TRBJ2-7	CASNREAPGYEQYF	TGTGCCAGCAACCGCGAGGCCCCAGGCTACGAGCAGTACTTC
.	TRBV6-5	TRBD2	TRBJ2-1	CASSQLAGAYNEQFF	TGTGCCAGCAGTCAACTAGCGGGGGCATACAATGAGCAGTTCTTC
.	TRBV29-1	.	TRBJ1-1	CSVTRGGTEAFF	TGCAGCGTAACAAGGGGGGGCACTGAAGCTTTCTTT
few	TRBV10-2	.	TRBJ1-1	CASRAGTSERAFF	TGCGCCAGCAGAGCAGGGACTTCTGAACGAGCTTTCTTT
.	TRBV5-6	.	TRBJ2-3	CASTGPLFSTDTQYF	TGTGCCAGCACCGGCCCCCTATTCAGCACAGATACGCAGTATTTT
.	TRBV7-9	.	TRBJ1-4	CASSLVRTERNEKLFF	TGTGCCAGCAGCTTAGTGCGGACGGAAAGAAATGAAAAACTGTTTTTT
.	TRBV5-1	TRBD1	TRBJ2-1	CASSNRQGNEQFF	TGCGCCAGCAGCAACAGACAGGGCAATGAGCAGTTCTTC
once	TRBV11-2	.	TRBJ1-2	CASSSNTPPGYTF	TGTGCCAGCAGCTCGAATACTCCCCCCGGCTACACCTTC
few	TRBV19	.	TRBJ1-1	CASERGTYTEAFF	TGTGCCAGCGAGCGGGGGACCTACACTGAAGCTTTCTTT
.	TRBV3-1/TRBV3-2	TRBD2	TRBJ2-7	CASSQRLAASYEQYF	TGTGCCAGCAGCCAAAGACTAGCGGCTTCCTACGAGCAGTACTTC
.	TRBV7-6	.	TRBJ2-6	CASSLGSGANVLTF	TGTGCCAGCAGCTTGGGCTCTGGGGCCAACGTCCTGACTTTC